These 18 T cell receptor beta chains were all obtained from the same sample, sequenced in a study of blood T cell repertoires in COVID-19 (dated by TCRdb to 2019 to 2021). The method was the immunoSEQ multiplex PCR assay. This is the immuneACCESS table as TCRdb keeps it, with only in-frame sequences that have V and J called. A part of the clones is gone; compared with another copy, unresolved V genes explain less than half, and the rest is unexplained. Present in this sample are some 220,000 clones, around 84% of which were seen just once. Of the sample, roughly 20% falls within the top ten clones. Sequencing was carried out using peripheral blood. The receptor source for this set is a woman of 80 years or more with active or convalescent COVID-19.

This chain uses TRBV19 with TRBJ1-1; TRBD1 is a possible D gene (6 bases). Per germline, CDR1 LNHDA and CDR2 SQIVND (reference sequence). The CDR3 runs to 14 residues. V was clipped by 4 bases and J by 1 base, with 10 bases between them. The CDR3 region is CASSKNRENTEAFF. CDR3 in DNA: TGTGCCAGTAGTAAAAACAGGGAGAACACTGAAGCTTTCTTT.

This rearrangement joins TRBV11-2 to TRBJ2-3; possibly TRBD2 for D (7 bases). CDR1 is SGHAT and CDR2 is FQNNGV in the germline V gene. There are 18 residues in the CDR3. Trimming pared 2 bases from V and 0 bases from J, leaving 18 bases between. CDR3 in DNA: TGTGCCAGCAGCTTACCCCCGGCGCGGGGGCCCAGCACAGATACGCAGTATTTT. It is translated as CASSLPPARGPSTDTQYF.

The chain is built from TRBV6-1 and TRBJ1-4; perhaps TRBD1 as D (5 bases). Per germline, CDR1 MNHNS and CDR2 SASEGT. This CDR3 comprises 15 residues. V dropped 0 bases and J dropped 6 bases, with 11 bases sitting between them. The CDR3 nucleotides read TGTGCCAGCAGTGAAGCAAGGGGCGGGGATGAAAAACTGTTTTTT. It codes for CASSEARGGDEKLFF.

The rearrangement uses TRBV7-8 and TRBJ2-7; TRBD1 matches 9 bases. The junction had 6 bases not matched to a gene; V was cut back by 1 base and J by 5 bases. The CDR3 is made up of 15 amino acids. CDR1 is SGHVS, CDR2 FQNEAQ, per germline. CDR3 nucleotide sequence: TGTGCCAGCAGCTTAGGGGGGACAGGGATACACGAGCAGTACTTC. Translating it yields CASSLGGTGIHEQYF.

The J gene is TRBJ1-2, the V gene TRBV18; D not certain. This CDR3 has 18 residues. V was trimmed by 2 bases and J by 3 bases, leaving 22 bases between them. Germline CDR1 KGHSH, CDR2 LQKENI. This CDR3 is CASSPVGGFGATHYGYTF. The CDR3 DNA reads as TGTGCCAGCTCACCAGTTGGAGGGTTCGGCGCCACTCACTATGGCTACACCTTC.

This clone was observed once. V gene TRBV5-1 combines with J gene TRBJ1-2; 7 bases map to TRBD1. The germline V gene encodes CDR1 SGHRS and CDR2 YFSETQ. J lost 4 bases, V lost 0 bases, and 6 bases had no gene match. The CDR3 has 15 amino acids. The CDR3 DNA follows: TGCGCCAGCAGCTTGGACCGGGACAGTCTCTATGGCTACACCTTC. Protein: CASSLDRDSLYGYTF. Filled out from reference TRBV5-1 and TRBJ1-2, the complete variable domain reads KAGVTQTPRYLIKTRGQQVTLSCSPISGHRSVSWYQQTPGQGLQFLFEYFSETQRNKGNFPGRFSGRQFSNSRSEMNVSTLELGDSALYLCASSLDRDSLYGYTFGSGTRLTVV.

The chain links TRBV24-1 to TRBJ2-3, with TRBD2 as a possible D gene (6 bases). CDR1 is KGHDR and CDR2 is SFDVKD in the germline V gene. The CDR3 is 15 residues long. The V end lost 3 bases, the J end lost 2 bases, and 11 bases lay between the germline ends. CDR3 sequence reads: CATSDVRGPTDTQYF. Here the CDR3 DNA reads TGTGCCACCAGTGATGTGCGGGGACCCACAGATACGCAGTATTTT.

This sequence joins TRBV9 and TRBJ1-6; no clear D gene. Germline CDR1 SGDLS, CDR2 YYNGEE. The germline V and J ends were trimmed by 0 bases and 9 bases, with 10 bases remaining between them. The CDR3 is made up of 14 amino acids. The DNA for the CDR3 is TGTGCCAGCAGCGTAGTTCCACTTTTTTCACCCCTCCACTTT. Translating gives CASSVVPLFSPLHF.

This sequence joins TRBV19 and TRBJ2-1; the D gene is possibly TRBD2 (6 bases). Trimming cost V 1 base and J 9 bases, with 16 bases left between them. CDR3 length: 15 residues. The germline gives CDR1 LNHDA, CDR2 SQIVND (reference sequence). CDR3 sequence reads: CASSIARPLGSEQFF. The DNA of the CDR3 is TGTGCCAGTAGTATAGCCCGACCGCTCGGGAGTGAGCAGTTCTTC.

CDR3 sequence: CATSDEGNRRSTDTQYF. The CDR3 nucleotides are TGTGCCACCAGTGATGAAGGGAACAGGCGTTCCACAGATACGCAGTATTTT. This chain connects TRBV24-1 to TRBJ2-3; weak D call: TRBD1 (5 bases). Trimming removed 3 bases from V and 2 bases from J, with 17 bases in between. The CDR3 is 17 residues long. In germline, CDR1 is KGHDR, CDR2 SFDVKD.

The CDR3 loop is CASSPGTGHSNQPQHF. CDR3 DNA: TGCGCCAGCAGCCCAGGGACAGGTCATAGCAATCAGCCCCAGCATTTT. The chain carries TRBV5-1 and TRBJ1-5; 8 bases agree with TRBD1. The J segment lost 0 bases and the V segment lost 4 bases, leaving 6 bases of the junction unmatched. The CDR3 is 16 amino acids. The germline CDR1 and CDR2 sequences are SGHRS and YFSETQ.

The rearrangement joins TRBV6-5 to TRBJ2-1, with 7 positions matching TRBD2. V lost 7 bases and J lost 9; bases outside the gene matches: 15. CDR3 length: 15 residues. The germline gives CDR1 MNHEY, CDR2 SVGAGI. CDR3 in DNA: TGTGCCAGCACCCTGTCACACGGGGGGAGCGTTGAGCAGTTCTTC. It is translated as CASTLSHGGSVEQFF.

This chain joins TRBV29-1 and TRBJ1-1, with 12 nucleotides matching TRBD1. The CDR3 consists of 14 residues. Trimming took 7 bases from V and 3 from J; bases not matched to a gene: 6. The germline V gene has CDR1 SQVTM and CDR2 ANQGSEA. The CDR3 DNA reads TGCAGCGGGGGACAGGGGGCTATGGACACTGAAGCTTTCTTT. It encodes CSGGQGAMDTEAFF. The entire variable domain, with the rest obtained from reference TRBV29-1 and TRBJ1-1, is as follows: SAVISQKPSRDICQRGTSLTIQCQVDSQVTMMFWYRQQPGQSLTLIATANQGSEATYESGFVIDKFPISRPNLTFSTLTVSNMSPEDSSIYLCSGGQGAMDTEAFFGQGTRLTVV.

The chain joins TRBV7-2 to TRBJ2-7; possibly TRBD2 for D (6 bases). Germline CDR1 is SGHTA and CDR2 is FQGNSA. The CDR3 runs to 15 residues. Trimming took 5 bases from V and 5 from J, leaving 19 bases between them. This CDR3 reads CASSSISSASDEQYF. CDR3 DNA sequence: TGTGCCAGCAGCAGCATTTCTAGCGCGAGTGACGAGCAGTACTTC.

The rearrangement links TRBV11-1 to TRBJ2-1; 15 nucleotides line up with TRBD2. Germline V gene lookup returns CDR1 SGHAT and CDR2 FQDESV (reference sequence). CDR3 length equals 14 residues. V lost 5 bases and J lost 16; bases outside the gene matches: 9. The CDR3 spells CASSPGTSGGLAFF. The CDR3 region has the DNA TGTGCCAGCAGCCCCGGGACTAGCGGGGGGCTCGCCTTCTTC.

This rearrangement joins TRBV2 to TRBJ1-3, with TRBD1 identical over 9 bases. With V trimmed by 2 bases and J by 3 bases, 11 bases remained unmatched. This CDR3 contains 18 residues. CDR1 SNHLY and CDR2 FYNNEI come from the germline V gene. This CDR3 is CASSETPYRGRGGNTIYF. The CDR3 DNA follows: TGTGCCAGCAGTGAAACACCCTACAGGGGGCGCGGTGGAAACACCATATATTTT. Drawing the rest from reference TRBV2 and TRBJ1-3, the complete variable domain is EPEVTQTPSHQVTQMGQEVILRCVPISNHLYFYWYRQILGQKVEFLVSFYNNEISEKSEIFDDQFSVERPDGSNFTLKIRSTKLEDSAMYFCASSETPYRGRGGNTIYFGEGSWLTVV.

This clone has just one count. CDR3 loop: CASSFLLAGQYNEQFF. Here the CDR3 DNA reads TGTGCCAGCAGCTTCCTACTAGCGGGGCAATACAATGAGCAGTTCTTC. The rearrangement uses TRBV7-9 and TRBJ2-1; 10 bases agree with TRBD2. The CDR3 length is 16 residues. CDR1 is SEHNR, CDR2 FQNEAQ, per germline (reference sequence). V trimming: 3 bases; J trimming: 4 bases; junction bases outside the gene matches: 6. Full variable domain (rest looked up from reference TRBV7-9 and TRBJ2-1): DTGVSQNPRHKITKRGQNVTFRCDPISEHNRLYWYRQTLGQGPEFLTYFQNEAQLEKSRLLSDRFSAERPKGSFSTLEIQRTEQGDSAMYLCASSFLLAGQYNEQFFGPGTRLTVL.

The rearrangement uses TRBV2 and TRBJ1-1, with a weak D call TRBD1 (6 bases). The CDR3 extends over 14 amino acids. Germline CDR1 is SNHLY and CDR2 is FYNNEI. Trimming took 10 bases from V and 7 from J, leaving 22 bases between them. The CDR3: CAKTHPKGVNEAFF. CDR3 nucleotides: TGTGCCAAAACCCATCCCAAGGGGGTTAATGAAGCTTTCTTT.